Each of the 9 T cell receptor beta chains below was sequenced from the same sample in a study of blood T cells in healthy people across ages. Combining a sample-barcoded 5' primer with a J-beta primer mix, a second PCR ran for 7 to 11 cycles. One entry per CDR3 protein, called by TCRdb with MiXCR from the 5' RACE reads. The data contain about 970,000 distinct CDR3 sequences, roughly 51% of them singletons. Sequencing was performed on blood. The receptors were sampled from a woman aged 60-70 years in good health.

This clonotype has a handful of counts. The chain carries TRBV7-2 and TRBJ2-3; D is unresolved. This CDR3 is 12 amino acids long. From germline, CDR1 is SGHTA and CDR2 FQGNSA. V lost 5 bases and J 5 bases, leaving 8 bases between the germline ends. The DNA for the CDR3 is TGTGCCAGCAGCAGGTTTGGAGATACGCAGTATTTT. Translated, it gives CASSRFGDTQYF.

This clonotype occurred many times. The V gene is TRBV27, the J gene TRBJ2-7; no clear D gene. Germline CDR1 is MNHEY and CDR2 is SMNVEV (reference sequence). Trimming took 2 bases from V and 4 from J, leaving 9 bases between them. The CDR3 consists of 13 residues. Here the CDR3 DNA reads TGTGCCAGCAGTTTAAGGATTTCTTACGAGCAGTACTTC. As protein: CASSLRISYEQYF.

The chain combines TRBV20-1 with TRBJ2-3, with D unresolved. Trimming left V 5 bases short and J 5 bases short, with 8 bases between. The CDR3 contains 11 residues. Looked up from germline, CDR1 is DFQATT and CDR2 is SNEGSKA (reference sequence). This chain's CDR3 is CSAGTRDTQYF. The DNA for the CDR3 is TGCAGTGCTGGTACGCGAGATACGCAGTATTTT.

Written as DNA, the CDR3 is TGTGCCAGCAGACGGGACAGGACAAACAATCAGCCCCAGCATTTT. Protein sequence: CASRRDRTNNQPQHF. This chain uses TRBV6-1 with TRBJ1-5, with 8 bases aligning to TRBD1. Germline trimming cut 6 bases from V and 3 bases from J; bases unmatched to any gene: 7. CDR1 MNHNS and CDR2 SASEGT come from the germline V gene. There are 15 residues in the CDR3.

This sequence joins TRBV29-1 and TRBJ2-4; TRBD2 is a possible D gene (6 bases). The V end was cut by 4 bases, the J end by 3 bases, with 10 bases between. Germline V gives CDR1 SQVTM, CDR2 ANQGSEA. The CDR3 is 13 residues long. DNA of the CDR3: TGCAGCGTTGTTGGGGGGTTCAAAAACATTCAGTACTTC. Protein: CSVVGGFKNIQYF.

J is TRBJ1-5 and V is TRBV6-2 or TRBV6-3; D not resolved. The CDR3 consists of 15 residues. Trimming removed 6 bases at V and 1 base at J, with 13 bases between. Germline values: CDR1 MNHEY, CDR2 SVGEGT. The CDR3 here is CASSLPQYSNQPQHF. CDR3 DNA: TGTGCCAGCAGCCTACCCCAATACAGCAATCAGCCCCAGCATTTT.

V gene TRBV27 combines with J gene TRBJ2-7; D remains unclear. V gave up 8 bases and J gave up 5 bases, with 13 bases separating them. Germline V lookup: CDR1 MNHEY, CDR2 SMNVEV (reference sequence). CDR3 length: 12 amino acids. The CDR3 loop reads CASAIGPNEQYF. The CDR3 nucleotides are TGTGCCAGCGCCATTGGCCCCAACGAGCAGTACTTC.

The chain joins TRBV20-1 to TRBJ2-7; unclear D gene. The ends were cut back, 0 bases at V and 2 bases at J, with 14 bases in the middle. The CDR3 extends over 15 amino acids. The germline gives CDR1 DFQATT, CDR2 SNEGSKA (reference sequence). CDR3 nucleotide sequence: TGCAGTGCTAGAGACCCTGGCGGATCGACCTACGAGCAGTACTTC. Residues: CSARDPGGSTYEQYF.

With regard to this clonotype: A much larger clone lies a single base off, so this may be a read error. The chain has TRBV30 and TRBJ2-3, with TRBD2 as a possible D gene (5 bases). CDR3 length equals 11 residues. CDR1 and CDR2 from the germline V gene are GTSNPN and SVGIG (reference sequence). CDR3 bases: TGTGCCTGGAGTGTCCGGGATACGCGGTATTTT. Translation: CAWSVRDTRYF.